Below, one T cell receptor beta chain is given with its context. Its recognized antigen is unknown. The input lacks base qualities; no much larger clone sits a single base away. The library came from the immunoSEQ multiplex PCR assay. TCRdb's version of the immuneACCESS table is confined to in-frame rearrangements and falls short of the full clone set. An unresolved V gene accounts for under half of the shortfall where checked; the remainder is of unknown origin. Counted in this sample were more than 90,000 clones; roughly 77% of them appeared once. The top ten hold 2.5% to 3.5% of the sample. This entry is derived from a study of radiotherapy plus CTLA-4 blockade in lung cancer (dated by TCRdb to 2016 to 2019). Broadly, across the study: Objective responses were observed in approximately 17% of enrolled patients, and disease control was achieved in around 30%. The study at large found these results: The strongest predictors of response, as reported, were early dynamic changes in blood T cell clones along with a rise in serum interferon-beta after radiation. After treatment with radiotherapy and ipilimumab, TCR clones that came from tumors expanded in the peripheral blood.

The germline ends are 11 bases apart after V is trimmed by 4 bases and J by 12 bases. Reading from cysteine to phenylalanine, the CDR3 counts 11 amino acids. The sequence is cut down to CDR3 DNA, 33 bases in frame from base 1. CDR1 and CDR2 (SGHKS, YYEKEE) derive from the germline V gene (reference sequence). The study tested focal radiation therapy combined with CTLA-4 blockade (ipilimumab) in patients with chemo-refractory metastatic non-small-cell lung cancer. This TCR was recovered from a human donor with non-small cell lung cancer that progressed on radiotherapy plus ipilimumab. Some clones in this sample may be carry-over from other donors' samples. Recombination linked TRBV5-5 to TRBJ2-1, with an unclear D gene assignment. Sequencing was performed on peripheral blood, taken from a patient treated with radiotherapy plus ipilimumab. DNA sequence: TGTGCCAGCAGCCTGGCCGCCTCGCAGTTCTTC. The encoded protein is CASSLAASQFF.